The 10 T cell receptor beta chains presented below share a single source sample, sequenced in a study of vaccination effects on CD4 cells after COVID-19. No antigen has been identified for these receptors. Here immunoSEQ multiplex PCR was the method, and the copy in TCRdb shows in-frame clones only, minus some. This sample has around 46,000 clones, with around 72% found just once. Using viral peptide pools, the ViraFEST assay grew out antigen-specific CD4+ T cells prior to sequencing. Culturing for about 9 days preceded CD4+ T cell isolation. This individual contracted SARS-CoV-2 between March and December 2020, as verified by PCR. Sequencing was performed on CD4+ T cells from PBMCs cultured with a peptide pool, taken before COVID-19 vaccination. These receptors all come from a human donor who had a prior SARS-CoV-2 infection.

The genes are TRBV3-1 (or the pseudogene TRBV3-2) and TRBJ2-4; D call uncertain. CDR1 LGHDT and CDR2 YNNKEL come from the germline V gene (reference sequence). V lost 0 bases to trimming and J lost 9 bases, with 15 bases between them. The CDR3 consists of 15 residues. The CDR3 nucleotides read TGTGCCAGCAGCCAAGATTACAGCCACCTTTCCATTCAGTACTTC. Protein product: CASSQDYSHLSIQYF.

The rearrangement uses TRBV2 and TRBJ2-2; D may be TRBD1 or TRBD2 (6 bases each). Germline loops: CDR1 SNHLY, CDR2 FYNNEI. The CDR3 runs to 15 residues. The V and J ends lost 8 bases and 1 base respectively, with 14 bases between them. The CDR3 DNA follows: TGTGCCAGCGGGTGGGGGGCTGAGAACACCGGGGAGCTGTTTTTT. Protein: CASGWGAENTGELFF.

This clone was detected only a few times. The V gene is TRBV27, the J gene TRBJ2-1, with a weak D call TRBD1 (6 bases). The CDR3 extends over 16 amino acids. Trimming took off 5 bases at V and 0 bases at J, with 14 bases between the two ends. Germline V gene sequence: CDR1 MNHEY, CDR2 SMNVEV (reference sequence). The CDR3 bases are TGTGCCAGCAGTCGCCGACAGGCAAGCTCCTACAATGAGCAGTTCTTC. Translated: CASSRRQASSYNEQFF.

The V and J genes are TRBV2 and TRBJ2-5; TRBD1 might be the D (6 bases). The CDR3 runs 15 residues. V lost 4 bases and J lost 5, with 17 bases in between. Germline V CDR1 and CDR2: SNHLY, FYNNEI. CDR3 amino acids: CASSVGQGLRETQYF. The CDR3, as DNA: TGTGCCAGCAGTGTAGGGCAGGGGCTTAGGGAGACCCAGTACTTC.

This clone occurred once. This chain joins TRBV27 and TRBJ2-7; 10 bases match TRBD2. The germline V gene has CDR1 MNHEY and CDR2 SMNVEV (reference sequence). CDR3 length: 16 residues. The V gene end was trimmed by 5 bases and the J gene end by 4 bases; junction bases not matched to a gene: 11. CDR3 loop: CASSGRTSGAPYEQYF. The CDR3 coding sequence is TGTGCCAGCAGTGGCCGGACTAGCGGAGCTCCTTACGAGCAGTACTTC.

The J gene is TRBJ2-5, the V gene TRBV6-7; D tentatively reads TRBD1 or TRBD2 (5 bases each). TRBV6-7 qualifies as an ORF whose function is uncertain. V lost 0 bases, J lost 2 bases, and 16 bases lay in between. The CDR3 consists of 17 residues. As DNA, the CDR3 is TGTGCCAGCAGTTACTCAGTGGGGGAGCGCCTACAAGAGACCCAGTACTTC. It encodes CASSYSVGERLQETQYF.

This sequence joins TRBV19 and TRBJ2-3; TRBD2 is a possible D gene (6 bases). Deletions cut 10 bases from V and 3 bases from J, with 14 bases between. Per germline, CDR1 LNHDA and CDR2 SQIVND (reference sequence). This CDR3 is 13 amino acids long. The CDR3 loop is CATRDSPTDTQYF. The CDR3 DNA is TGTGCCACCCGGGACTCCCCAACAGATACGCAGTATTTT.

V usage is TRBV5-1 and J usage is TRBJ2-7; no reliable D call. Trimming removed 2 bases from V and 2 bases from J, with 14 bases in between. The CDR3 runs to 15 residues. Germline lookup yields CDR1 SGHRS and CDR2 YFSETQ. CDR3 in DNA: TGCGCCAGCAGCTTTTTGTCCGGGTCTACCTACGAGCAGTACTTC. This sequence encodes CASSFLSGSTYEQYF.

The chain recombines TRBV5-8 with TRBJ2-5; tentatively, D is TRBD1 (5 bases). The CDR3 spans 15 residues. Germline V gene sequence: CDR1 SGHTS, CDR2 YDEGEE. With 1 base removed from V and 7 bases from J, the gap between germline ends came to 17 bases. The CDR3 loop is CASSLWGPQVGTQYF. CDR3 coding DNA: TGTGCCAGCAGCTTGTGGGGCCCCCAGGTGGGGACCCAGTACTTC.

V and J are TRBV18 and TRBJ2-3; TRBD2 is a possible D gene (6 bases). The CDR3 has 16 amino acids. Germline V lookup: CDR1 KGHSH, CDR2 LQKENI. V was pared by 2 bases and J by 5 bases, with 17 bases between. The CDR3 sequence is CASSPNYSGARDTQYF. The CDR3 coding sequence is TGTGCCAGCTCACCAAATTATAGCGGAGCCAGAGATACGCAGTATTTT.